Included here is one TCR beta chain sequence, with context. This receptor's antigen is unknown. Base qualities are not recorded, but no much larger clone differs from it by a single base. TCRbeta CDR3 regions were amplified from genomic DNA by means of the immunoSEQ Assay, a bias-controlled multiplex PCR. As for how the authors treated the data: The number of nucleated cells in each sample was estimated from the amplification of reference gene primers within the assay. To quantify the absolute abundance of each unique TCRbeta CDR3 rearrangement, sequence reads were collapsed and filtered. For each sample, productive Simpson clonality was calculated as the square root of Simpson's diversity index over productive rearrangements. Not all clones reach the TCRdb copy of this immuneACCESS table, which keeps in-frame sequences only. Checked studies attribute under half of the gap to unresolved V genes and leave the rest unexplained. Clone size and the V and J calls come from that table; the DNA yielded D and trimming. The sample profile shows 150,000 to 190,000 clones; roughly 88% of them were found once. The top ten hold just over 9.5% of the sample.

This specimen belongs to a study of blood T cell repertoires in COVID-19 (dated by TCRdb to about 2020). Study-wide context: The collaborator samples originated in the United States, Italy and Spain and spanned the acute and convalescent phases of COVID-19. Samples were obtained from the ongoing ImmuneRACE study (first 160 participants) and from some 1,200 subjects provided by 6 global collaborators. The repertoires were released in a freely available public database intended as a resource for research on the immune response to SARS-CoV-2. Sample metadata almost always included a de-identified subject ID, COVID-19 status, age in years and sex. The material from the prospective study consisted of cDNA or gDNA derived from T cells, B-cell-depleted T cells, or PBMCs. Subjects who had been exposed to COVID-19, were actively infected with it, or had recovered from it provided the deeply sampled blood TCRbeta repertoires that made up the dataset. HLA class I and class II types, where available, came from metadata supplied by the sample provider rather than from assay-based typing.

Each collaborating institution followed its own protocols to collect whole blood in K2EDTA tubes. For TCRbeta analysis, collaborators shipped samples as frozen whole blood, isolated PBMCs, or DNA extracted from either of those sample types. V trim: 6 bases; J trim: 7 bases; unmatched bases: 3. From the cysteine up to the phenylalanine, the CDR3 has a length of 13 residues. This entry keeps only the CDR3 DNA: 39 bases, framed from base 1. Results and caveats for the whole study, not just this receptor: Clinical and demographic metadata were provided uncurated, with the amount varying by source and participant.

This TCR was recovered from a woman in her forties or fifties with acute or convalescent COVID-19. The chain links TRBV12-3 or TRBV12-4 with TRBJ2-1; TRBD2 aligns with 10 central bases. The sequencing sample was made of peripheral blood. The CDR3 loop reads CASRNSGRNEQFF. The nucleotide sequence reads as follows: TGTGCCAGCAGGAATAGCGGGAGGAATGAGCAGTTCTTC.